The source of this TCR beta chain is a study of blood T cells in healthy people across ages. Findings of the study overall: Estimates drawn from one million T cells were deemed to understate diversity. The study found more naive CD4+ cells and higher diversity in long-lived than aged donors.

V was shortened by 0 bases and J by 6 bases, with 11 bases between the two germline ends. The CDR3 has 14 residues. With each sample, at least 5 micrograms of total RNA were extracted. A word on this clonotype: What it recognizes is unknown.

The second PCR ran 7 to 11 cycles with a sample-barcoded 5' primer and J-beta primers. All cDNA molecules were each tagged by a template-switch adaptor with 12 random nucleotides. In TCRdb, the 5' RACE reads were re-called with MiXCR into one record per CDR3 protein. The data hold fewer than 900,000 distinct CDR3 sequences, with around 34% observed a single time. The gene calls are TRBV12-3 or TRBV12-4 and TRBJ1-1; no firm D call. The sequence came from a man aged 18 to 30 in good health. The sample taken for sequencing was blood. CDR3 residues: CASSLALLGSEAFF. DNA of the CDR3: TGTGCCAGCAGTTTAGCGCTCTTGGGATCTGAAGCTTTCTTT.